These T cell receptor beta chains were read from a single sample in a study of human T cells and chemical hapten exposure. In TCRdb, the RACE reads were re-called with MiXCR into one record per CDR3 protein. The sample shows 300,000 to 400,000 distinct CDR3 sequences, roughly 4.6% of them seen only once. This specimen consisted of whole blood, obtained in connection with sensitization to the hapten diphenylcyclopropenone (DPC). All receptors derive from a woman in her 50s with alopecia areata. Some clones in this sample may be carry-over from other donors' samples. Each CDR3 is given with its conserved first and last residue. D genes are given only for firm matches. For some rows the clone size is stated as once, few or many, or as a class when expanded; others skip it.

V gene: TRBV12-3/TRBV12-4; clone size: few; J gene: TRBJ1-5; D gene: TRBD1; CDR3 protein: CASSLDRGANQPQHF; CDR3 DNA: TGTGCCAGCAGTTTGGACAGGGGGGCTAATCAGCCCCAGCATTTT
V gene: TRBV7-9; clone size: few; J gene: TRBJ1-1; D gene: .; CDR3 protein: CASSIDSLSTEAFF; CDR3 DNA: TGTGCCAGCAGCATTGACAGTTTGAGCACTGAAGCTTTCTTT
V gene: TRBV30; clone size: .; J gene: TRBJ1-5; D gene: .; CDR3 protein: CAWSAQQGNFYSNQPQHF; CDR3 DNA: TGTGCCTGGAGTGCACAACAAGGAAACTTTTATAGCAATCAGCCCCAGCATTTT
V gene: TRBV5-1; clone size: few; J gene: TRBJ2-7; D gene: .; CDR3 protein: CASSGDTSYEQYF; CDR3 DNA: TGCGCCAGCAGCGGGGACACTTCCTACGAGCAGTACTTC
V gene: TRBV7-2; clone size: few; J gene: TRBJ1-2; D gene: .; CDR3 protein: CASSLAPTVSPYGYTF; CDR3 DNA: TGTGCCAGCAGCTTAGCACCTACCGTCTCCCCCTATGGCTACACCTTC
V gene: TRBV2; clone size: many; J gene: TRBJ2-7; D gene: .; CDR3 protein: CASGGGAAYEQYF; CDR3 DNA: TGTGCCAGCGGAGGCGGTGCCGCCTACGAGCAGTACTTC
V gene: TRBV12-3/TRBV12-4; clone size: few; J gene: TRBJ1-5; D gene: TRBD1; CDR3 protein: CASSFTGGKGNQPQHF; CDR3 DNA: TGTGCCAGCAGTTTTACAGGGGGTAAGGGGAATCAGCCCCAGCATTTT
V gene: TRBV5-1; clone size: many; J gene: TRBJ2-5; D gene: .; CDR3 protein: CASSLSGGVGETQYF; CDR3 DNA: TGCGCCAGCAGCTTGAGTGGAGGGGTCGGAGAGACCCAGTACTTC
V gene: TRBV6-2/TRBV6-3; clone size: .; J gene: TRBJ1-4; D gene: .; CDR3 protein: CASSPRTAANEKLFF; CDR3 DNA: TGTGCCAGCAGTCCTCGAACAGCGGCTAATGAAAAACTGTTTTTT
V gene: TRBV4-1; clone size: .; J gene: TRBJ2-1; D gene: TRBD1; CDR3 protein: CASSLHPGQGARNEQFF; CDR3 DNA: TGCGCCAGCAGTCTCCACCCCGGGCAGGGGGCTAGAAATGAGCAGTTCTTC